This record looks at one TCR beta chain sequence and its context. Antigen unknown. The CDR3 has 11 amino acids. Looked up from germline, CDR1 is DFQATT and CDR2 is SNEGSKA (reference sequence). The V end lost 7 bases, the J end lost 8 bases, and 11 bases lay between the germline ends. The data are from a study of beta chain features in type 1 diabetes. At the level of the study: Healthy donors, compared against patients, showed similar age, gender and cell yields. Whole-study findings and limits: TCRB CDR3s were moderately but significantly shorter in Type 1 diabetes patients in all four CD4+ subsets. In comparison with healthy donors, patients had naive, central memory and Treg TCRB repertoires that appeared more similar.

As every portion of the isolated RNA was reverse transcribed, the sequencing read expressed TCRB transcripts. Profiled with immunoSEQ multiplex PCR; TCRdb holds only in-frame clones, not every one. The sample comprises about 68,000 clones, nearly 50% of which are singletons, and 0.7% rests with the top ten. Sequenced: central memory CD4+ T cells from blood. This receptor was taken from a man between 25 and 39 years old with type 1 diabetes. The chain joins TRBV20-1 to TRBJ1-4; D call uncertain. The CDR3 reads CSVLPEEKLFF. The CDR3 bases are TGCAGTGTGCTCCCTGAGGAAAAACTGTTTTTT.